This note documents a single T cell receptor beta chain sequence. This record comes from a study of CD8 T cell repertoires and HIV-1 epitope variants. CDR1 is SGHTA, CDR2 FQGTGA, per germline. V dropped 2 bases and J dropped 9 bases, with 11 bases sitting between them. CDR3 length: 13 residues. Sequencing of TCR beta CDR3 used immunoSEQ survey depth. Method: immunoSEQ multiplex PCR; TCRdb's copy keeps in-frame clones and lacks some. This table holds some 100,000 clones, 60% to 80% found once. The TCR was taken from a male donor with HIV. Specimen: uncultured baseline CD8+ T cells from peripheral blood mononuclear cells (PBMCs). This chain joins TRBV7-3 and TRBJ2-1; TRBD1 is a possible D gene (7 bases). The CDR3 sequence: CASSLQGEAEQFF. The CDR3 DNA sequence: TGTGCCAGCAGCTTACAGGGGGAGGCTGAGCAGTTCTTC.